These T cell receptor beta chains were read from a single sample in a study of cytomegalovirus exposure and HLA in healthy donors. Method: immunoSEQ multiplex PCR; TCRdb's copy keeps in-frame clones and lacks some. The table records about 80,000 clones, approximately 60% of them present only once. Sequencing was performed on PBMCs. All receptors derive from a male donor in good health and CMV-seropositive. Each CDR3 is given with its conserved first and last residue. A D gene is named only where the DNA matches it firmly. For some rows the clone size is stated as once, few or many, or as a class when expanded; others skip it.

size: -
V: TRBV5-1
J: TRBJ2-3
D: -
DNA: TGCGCCAGCAGCTTGAGACAAGTCCACACAGATACGCAGTATTTT
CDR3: CASSLRQVHTDTQYF

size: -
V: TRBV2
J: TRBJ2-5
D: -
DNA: TGTGCCAGCAGTGAAACAGGGCCAAAAGAGACCCAGTACTTC
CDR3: CASSETGPKETQYF

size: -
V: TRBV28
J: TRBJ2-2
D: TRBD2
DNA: TGTGCCAGCAGTTTAGCTATTCTCGGGACTAAAGGGGAGCTGTTTTTT
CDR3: CASSLAILGTKGELFF

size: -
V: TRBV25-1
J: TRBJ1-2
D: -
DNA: TGTGCCAGCAGTCAACTTTATGGCTACACCTTC
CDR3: CASSQLYGYTF

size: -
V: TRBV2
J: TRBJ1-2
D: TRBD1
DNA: TGTGCCAGCAGCTCCAACCGCCGGGACAGCTATGGCTACACCTTC
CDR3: CASSSNRRDSYGYTF

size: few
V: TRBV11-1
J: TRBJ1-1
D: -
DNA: TGTGCCAGCAGCCCAACACAGGTCCCGAACACTGAAGCTTTCTTT
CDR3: CASSPTQVPNTEAFF

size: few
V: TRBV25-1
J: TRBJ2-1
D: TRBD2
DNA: TGTGCCAGCAGTTCCCCCGGGACTAGCGGGACCGCCTACAATGAGCAGTTCTTC
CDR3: CASSSPGTSGTAYNEQFF

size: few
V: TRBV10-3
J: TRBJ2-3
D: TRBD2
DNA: TGTGCCATCAGAGGAGCGGGGGGGCCGGATACGCAGTATTTT
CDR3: CAIRGAGGPDTQYF

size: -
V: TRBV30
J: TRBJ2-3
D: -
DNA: TGTGCCTCGTCCCCCAAAGGGGTCGGCACAGATACGCAGTATTTT
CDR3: CASSPKGVGTDTQYF

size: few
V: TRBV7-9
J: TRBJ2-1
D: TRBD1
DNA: TGTGCCAGCAGCTTTGACAGGGGCTCCTACAATGAGCAGTTCTTC
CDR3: CASSFDRGSYNEQFF

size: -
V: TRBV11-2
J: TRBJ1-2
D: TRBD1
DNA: TGTGCCAGCCCTACAGGGGGCGGCTACACCTTC
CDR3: CASPTGGGYTF

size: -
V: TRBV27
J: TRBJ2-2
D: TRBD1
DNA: TGTGCCAGCAGTTTATCTGGACAGGGGGCTCGGGTCGGCACCGGGGAGCTGTTTTTT
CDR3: CASSLSGQGARVGTGELFF

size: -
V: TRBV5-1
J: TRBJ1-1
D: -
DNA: TGCGCCAGCAGCGTCCGCTCTATGAACACTGAAGCTTTCTTT
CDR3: CASSVRSMNTEAFF

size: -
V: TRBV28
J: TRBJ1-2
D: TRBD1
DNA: TGTGCCAGCAATCAAATAGGTGGACAGGGCGCCCCTAACTATGGCTACACCTTC
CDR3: CASNQIGGQGAPNYGYTF

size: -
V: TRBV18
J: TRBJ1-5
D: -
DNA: TGTGCCAGCTCACAAGACATTATCAATCAGCCCCAGCATTTT
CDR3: CASSQDIINQPQHF

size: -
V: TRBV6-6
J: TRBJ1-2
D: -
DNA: TGTGCCAGCAGGGACACGTGGGAAAACCCATATGGCTACACCTTC
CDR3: CASRDTWENPYGYTF